These T cell receptor beta chains were read from a single sample in a study of T-cell memory formation after mild COVID-19. TCRdb passed the 5' RACE reads through MiXCR, listing each CDR3 protein once. The sample carries about 140,000 distinct CDR3 sequences, roughly 15% recorded once. Specimen: PBMCs or a T cell subset sorted from them (not recorded which). The origin of the receptors is an adult woman who had mild COVID-19 (a few samples of this study predate the infection). Cell type and time point are not known. Each CDR3 is given with its conserved first and last residue. Each record gives: V gene, clone size, D gene, J gene, CDR3 DNA, CDR3 protein. The D gene is left open where the match is weak. Clone size is not always given. Where it is, it says once, few, many or a class for expanded clones.

V: TRBV7-9
size: NA
D: NA
J: TRBJ2-7
DNA: TGTGCCAGCACCGATATATCCTTGTCGGGCGACGAGCAGTACTTC
CDR3: CASTDISLSGDEQYF

V: TRBV12-3/TRBV12-4
size: NA
D: NA
J: TRBJ2-5
DNA: TGTGCCAGCAGTGCTCGAACTAGCCCCGTAGAGACCCAGTACTTC
CDR3: CASSARTSPVETQYF

V: TRBV20-1
size: NA
D: NA
J: TRBJ2-5
DNA: TGCAGTGCGAAGTGGGGGGAAGAGACCCAGTACTTC
CDR3: CSAKWGEETQYF

V: TRBV20-1
size: NA
D: TRBD1
J: TRBJ1-5
DNA: TGCAGTGCCCTCACCGGACAGGGGTATTATCAGCCCCAGCATTTT
CDR3: CSALTGQGYYQPQHF

V: TRBV28
size: few
D: NA
J: TRBJ2-7
DNA: TGTGCCAGCACTGACACCGTTTTGGAGCAGTACTTC
CDR3: CASTDTVLEQYF

V: TRBV25-1
size: many
D: TRBD2
J: TRBJ2-1
DNA: TGTGCCAGCAGTGCCTTGACTAGCGGGAGAAACAATGAGCAGTTCTTC
CDR3: CASSALTSGRNNEQFF

V: TRBV5-1
size: few
D: TRBD2
J: TRBJ2-5
DNA: TGCGCCAGCAGACGGGGGGAGGTCTCCCAAGAGACCCAGTACTTC
CDR3: CASRRGEVSQETQYF

V: TRBV7-2
size: NA
D: NA
J: TRBJ2-4
DNA: TGTGCCAGCAGCCCTACCCTAGCCAAAAACATTCAGTACTTC
CDR3: CASSPTLAKNIQYF

V: TRBV5-5
size: few
D: NA
J: TRBJ2-7
DNA: TGTGCCAGCTATGGGGGGTCCTACGAGCAGTACTTC
CDR3: CASYGGSYEQYF

V: TRBV10-3
size: NA
D: NA
J: TRBJ2-7
DNA: TGTGCCATCAGTGGAGGGTTGAATGGTAGGGCTTACGAGCAGTACTTC
CDR3: CAISGGLNGRAYEQYF

V: TRBV25-1
size: many
D: NA
J: TRBJ2-3
DNA: TGTGCCAGCAGTCCTGTCAGGTGGAGTGGAGGGGTCACAGATACGCAGTATTTT
CDR3: CASSPVRWSGGVTDTQYF

V: TRBV12-3/TRBV12-4
size: few
D: NA
J: TRBJ2-4
DNA: TGTGCCAGCAGCTGGACGGGAGAGAGCCGAAACATTCAGTACTTC
CDR3: CASSWTGESRNIQYF

V: TRBV19
size: few
D: NA
J: TRBJ2-2
DNA: TGTGCCAGTAGTATAGGTTTGGGGGAGCTGTTTTTT
CDR3: CASSIGLGELFF

V: TRBV10-3
size: NA
D: NA
J: TRBJ2-1
DNA: TGTGCCATCAGTGAGTCAGTGGGCAGGGGGGACAATGAGCAGTTCTTC
CDR3: CAISESVGRGDNEQFF

V: TRBV5-1
size: few
D: TRBD1
J: TRBJ2-7
DNA: TGCGCCAGCAGCGGGGGGACAGGGATGTACGAGCAGTACTTC
CDR3: CASSGGTGMYEQYF

V: TRBV5-4
size: NA
D: TRBD2
J: TRBJ2-7
DNA: TGTGCCAGCGCCCCGCGGGGGGGTGCGGAAGAGCAGTACTTC
CDR3: CASAPRGGAEEQYF

V: TRBV6-2/TRBV6-3
size: few
D: TRBD2
J: TRBJ2-1
DNA: TGTGCCAGCAGCCCTCTAGCGGGAGGGAAGGCTGGCAATGAGCAGTTCTTC
CDR3: CASSPLAGGKAGNEQFF

V: TRBV7-9
size: NA
D: NA
J: TRBJ1-1
DNA: TGTGCCAGCAGCTTAGAGAGTTTGGTGACTGAAGCTTTCTTT
CDR3: CASSLESLVTEAFF

V: TRBV12-3/TRBV12-4
size: NA
D: TRBD2
J: TRBJ2-1
DNA: TGTGCCAGCACCGCGACTAGCGCAACCTACAATGAGCAGTTCTTC
CDR3: CASTATSATYNEQFF

V: TRBV5-1
size: many
D: NA
J: TRBJ2-1
DNA: TGCGCCAGCAGCCTAGGGACTTGGGATGAGCAGTTCTTC
CDR3: CASSLGTWDEQFF

V: TRBV19
size: NA
D: TRBD2
J: TRBJ2-7
DNA: TGTGCCAGTAGCGTATACGGGGGGGACGCATACGAGCAGTACTTC
CDR3: CASSVYGGDAYEQYF

V: TRBV9
size: few
D: TRBD1
J: TRBJ1-6
DNA: TGTGCCAGCAGCCCCCGACAGGGGCCCGATTCACCCCTCCACTTT
CDR3: CASSPRQGPDSPLHF

V: TRBV27
size: few
D: TRBD2
J: TRBJ2-1
DNA: TGCGCCAGCAGTTTATTGGGCGGGGGGTACAATGAGCAGTTCTTC
CDR3: CASSLLGGGYNEQFF

V: TRBV12-5
size: NA
D: TRBD2
J: TRBJ2-1
DNA: TGTGCTAGTGGCCTTAGCGGGGTCGCTGAGCAGTTCTTC
CDR3: CASGLSGVAEQFF

V: TRBV12-3/TRBV12-4
size: NA
D: NA
J: TRBJ2-2
DNA: TGTGCCAGCACTTCATCGTGGGGGGCGAACACCGGGGAGCTGTTTTTT
CDR3: CASTSSWGANTGELFF

V: TRBV29-1
size: NA
D: TRBD1
J: TRBJ2-1
DNA: TGCAGCGCGGCGACGGGACAGGGGCGCGGTTATGAGCAGTTCTTC
CDR3: CSAATGQGRGYEQFF

V: TRBV19
size: NA
D: TRBD2
J: TRBJ2-3
DNA: TGTGCCAGTAGTATCCTCGGGCTAGCGGGAGGGAGCACAGATACGCAGTATTTT
CDR3: CASSILGLAGGSTDTQYF

V: TRBV7-9
size: NA
D: NA
J: TRBJ1-2
DNA: TGTGCCAGCAGCTTGGTTGTACCAGGAAACTATGGCTACACCTTC
CDR3: CASSLVVPGNYGYTF

V: TRBV24-1
size: NA
D: NA
J: TRBJ2-3
DNA: TGTGCCACCAGTGATCGGACCACAGATACGCAGTATTTT
CDR3: CATSDRTTDTQYF

V: TRBV7-9
size: few
D: NA
J: TRBJ2-7
DNA: TGTGCCAGCAGCTTGGGGGGCAATGGATGGTACGAGCAGTACTTC
CDR3: CASSLGGNGWYEQYF

V: TRBV5-1
size: few
D: NA
J: TRBJ2-7
DNA: TGCGCCAGCAGCTTGGTCGGGAAGTACGAGCAGTACTTC
CDR3: CASSLVGKYEQYF

V: TRBV4-2
size: few
D: TRBD2
J: TRBJ2-5
DNA: TGTGCCAGCAGCCCGCTAGCGGGGGATCAGACCCAGTACTTC
CDR3: CASSPLAGDQTQYF